This T cell receptor beta chain derives from a study of T cell changes during pregnancy in multiple sclerosis (dated 2019 in TCRdb). In the study overall: The study looked at changes in the T cell repertoire across pregnancy in women with multiple sclerosis.

Receptor libraries were prepared by the immunoSEQ multiplex PCR assay. TCRdb obtained this table from immuneACCESS and retained in-frame rearrangements with V and J assigned. These tables miss some clones; where compared with another copy, unresolved V genes account for less than half of the shortfall, and the remainder is unexplained. Within this sample are approximately 58,000 clones, with 92% of them counted one time only. The top ten clonotypes cover 2.5% to 3.5% of the sample. The germline ends are 14 bases apart after V is trimmed by 4 bases and J by 6 bases. CDR3 length: 14 amino acids, cysteine to phenylalanine. Only CDR3 DNA is held: 42 bases, read in frame from base 1. CDR1 is given as SGHRS and CDR2 as YFSETQ, both from the germline V gene. As concerns this clone: It lacks a known antigen. Qualities for individual bases were not recorded, and no much larger clone is one base off.

The receptor's source is a female donor in good health, enrolled as a control in a pregnancy study. Sequenced material: peripheral blood, taken in the second trimester of pregnancy. This receptor chain uses TRBV5-1 and TRBJ2-1; the D gene is perhaps TRBD1, on 6 matching bases. The DNA sequence is as follows: TGCGCCAGCAGCCTTGGACAGTCTGCCAATGAGCAGTTCTTC. This is translated as CASSLGQSANEQFF.